This T cell receptor beta chain appears in the sequencing data of a study of a mutant IDH1 vaccine in newly diagnosed glioma (dated by TCRdb to the early 2020s). In the study overall: In the chemotherapy-containing groups, vaccination started alongside temozolomide cycles, whereas in patients who had radiotherapy alone it started 4-6 weeks after radiotherapy. Of the approximately 33 patients who were treated, approximately 62% were male and 37.5% were female, and the mean age was around 41 years. Prior to enrollment, standard therapy consisting of radiotherapy alone, temozolomide alone, or radiochemotherapy with temozolomide had been administered to patients, with the combination being received by most patients. The week-35 safety follow-up took place at visit V12, and the week-47 end of study took place at visit V13. Peripheral blood samples were drawn at six visits, namely V03 (baseline), V05, V07, V10, V12 and V13. For exploratory analyses, longitudinal TCRB deep sequencing was carried out in 25 treated patients wherever samples were available. Study-level results and caveats: Changes in the top peripheral T cell clonotypes picked up by TCRB sequencing did not appear to be linked to pseudoprogression. Availability determined which PBMC samples were chosen for TCRB deep sequencing. According to the authors, sample limitations meant that analyses of patient blood samples could not be reproduced. Immune responses induced by the vaccine were seen in 90% to 95% of patients across multiple MHC alleles.

The CDR3 measures 16 amino acids from cysteine to phenylalanine. The CDR3 DNA has 48 bases and is translated from base 1. CDR1 and CDR2 (MNHNY, SVGAGI) derive from the germline V gene (reference sequence). The library was prepared using the immunoSEQ multiplex PCR assay. The hsTCRB Kit was used according to the manufacturer's protocol to amplify rearranged TCR beta chain sequences. Sequencing of TCRB libraries was carried out on an Illumina MiSeq. The authors processed their data as follows. Demultiplexing, trimming and gene mapping were performed with the kit vendor's proprietary platform. TCRdb's version of the immuneACCESS table is confined to in-frame rearrangements and falls short of the full clone set. An unresolved V gene accounts for under half of the shortfall where checked; the remainder is of unknown origin. V and J calls and clone size are as listed in that table; D and trimming were resolved from the DNA. The sample table holds about 59,000 clones, of which roughly 87% were seen once. 3.8% of the sample rests with the top ten.

Per the publication, the time point label means: week 47, end of study. Every vaccine dose consisted of 300 ug of a 20-mer mutant IDH1 peptide in Montanide, administered subcutaneously together with topical imiquimod. Patients were given eight vaccinations, in weeks 1, 3, 5, 7, 11, 15, 19 and 23, which matched visits V03 through V10. Donors had newly diagnosed WHO grade 3 or 4 IDH1-mutant astrocytomas with loss of nuclear ATRX. The samples were drawn from NOA16, a multicentre, single-arm, open-label phase I trial in Germany that tested a mutant IDH1 peptide vaccine in humans for the first time. Genomic DNA for TCRB sequencing was extracted from EDTA blood using the DNeasy Blood and Tissue Kit. Details on this clone: No antigen is known for it. The input lacks base qualities; no much larger clone sits a single base away.

The specimen was PBMCs, collected from a glioma patient whose treatment included an IDH1 peptide vaccine. This sequence originates from a man younger than 45 with glioma. The receptor chain draws on TRBV6-6 and TRBJ2-5, with 8 bases in between that match TRBD1. The end of the DNA is better explained by TRBJ2-7, so the J call may be wrong. The sequenced DNA: TGTGCCAGCAGCTTGAGGGGGGACAGGTTCACCTACGAGCAGTACTTC. Translation gives CASSLRGDRFTYEQYF.